These 29 T cell receptor beta chains were all obtained from the same sample, sequenced in a study of shared clonotypes between healthy human individuals. Profiling relied on immunoSEQ multiplex PCR, and the TCRdb table lists in-frame clones only, not all of them. The sample has some 1,100,000 clones, roughly 74% seen once. The source material was memory CD4+ T cells from PBMCs. Subset indicated: CD45RA-negative fraction. The origin of the receptors is a man between 18 and 35 years old in good health. Some clones in this sample may be carry-over from other donors' samples.

This clone was counted at least ten times. The same CDR3 can be traced to other DNA sequences in this sample. The gene calls are TRBV4-2 and TRBJ1-5, with D perhaps TRBD1 (6 bases). This CDR3 comprises 15 residues. Germline-derived CDR1 and CDR2 are LGHNA and YNFKEQ. Trimming removed 2 bases at V and 3 bases at J, with 11 bases between. This CDR3 reads CASSQQGQHNQPQHF. Written as DNA, the CDR3 is TGTGCCAGCAGCCAACAGGGGCAGCACAATCAGCCCCAGCATTTT.

The V call is TRBV7-3, the J call TRBJ2-1; D may correspond to TRBD1 or TRBD2 (5 bases each). The V gene's germline CDR1 is SGHTA and CDR2 FQGTGA. The CDR3 runs to 13 residues. The V end was cut by 4 bases, the J end by 5 bases, with 9 bases between. The chain's CDR3 is CASSSRDHNEQFF. In nucleotides, the CDR3 is TGTGCCAGCAGCTCCCGGGACCACAATGAGCAGTTCTTC.

The rearrangement joins TRBV5-4 to TRBJ2-7; 9 nucleotides line up with TRBD1. Germline V gives CDR1 SGHNT, CDR2 YYREEE (reference sequence). J was trimmed by 6 bases and V by 2 bases; bases with no gene match: 9. CDR3 size: 15 residues. CDR3 loop: CASSFQTGGVGEQYF. CDR3 sequence (DNA): TGTGCCAGCAGCTTTCAGACAGGGGGAGTCGGCGAGCAGTACTTC. The variable domain in full, completed from reference TRBV5-4 and TRBJ2-7, reads ETGVTQSPTHLIKTRGQQVTLRCSSQSGHNTVSWYQQALGQGPQFIFQYYREEENGRGNFPPRFSGLQFPNYSSELNVNALELDDSALYLCASSFQTGGVGEQYFGPGTRLTVT.

The genes are TRBV7-9 and TRBJ2-1, with 7 bases aligning to TRBD1. CDR1 and CDR2 (germline): SEHNR, FQNEAQ (reference sequence). Germline trimming cut 3 bases from V and 0 bases from J; bases unmatched to any gene: 5. This CDR3 region has 16 residues. The CDR3 DNA sequence: TGTGCCAGCAGCTTCTGGACAGGAAGCTCCTACAATGAGCAGTTCTTC. This gives the protein CASSFWTGSSYNEQFF.

The chain recombines TRBV9 with TRBJ2-3, with 14 positions matching TRBD2. Trimming removed 0 bases from V and 6 bases from J; junction bases left unmatched: 15. Germline CDR1 SGDLS, CDR2 YYNGEE. The CDR3 is made up of 20 amino acids. CDR3 amino acids: CASSVGQPTGTSGSRDTQYF. In DNA, the CDR3 is TGTGCCAGCAGCGTAGGCCAACCGACTGGGACTAGCGGGAGTAGGGATACGCAGTATTTT.

The genes are TRBV7-9 and TRBJ2-7; D possibly corresponds to TRBD1 (6 bases). Germline CDR1 is SEHNR and CDR2 is FQNEAQ (reference sequence). The V and J ends lost 3 bases and 2 bases respectively, with 11 bases between them. This CDR3 has 14 amino acids. The CDR3 nucleotides are TGTGCCAGCAGCTTGGGGACAACGACCTACGAGCAGTACTTC. This translates into CASSLGTTTYEQYF.

The chain has TRBV28 and TRBJ1-1; D not resolved. The length of the CDR3 is 12 residues. CDR1 and CDR2 from the germline V gene are MDHEN and SYDVKM. V was clipped by 8 bases and J by 8 bases, with 15 bases between them. The CDR3 sequence is CASLHKPPEAFF. The CDR3 nucleotides are TGTGCCAGCCTTCATAAGCCCCCCGAAGCTTTCTTT.

The J gene is TRBJ1-1, the V gene TRBV7-8; 7 nucleotides match TRBD1. Germline CDR1 and CDR2: SGHVS and FQNEAQ. J gave up 4 bases and V 3 bases, and 2 bases lay outside the gene matches. The CDR3 is 13 amino acids. CDR3 in DNA: TGTGCCAGCAGCTTTGCAGGGGGCACTGAAGCTTTCTTT. It codes for CASSFAGGTEAFF. Filled out from reference TRBV7-8 and TRBJ1-1, the complete variable domain reads GAGVSQSPRYKVAKRGQDVALRCDPISGHVSLFWYQQALGQGPEFLTYFQNEAQLDKSGLPSDRFFAERPEGSVSTLKIQRTQQEDSAVYLCASSFAGGTEAFFGQGTRLTVV.

The chain uses TRBV30 and TRBJ2-1; no definite D call. Looked up from germline, CDR1 is GTSNPN and CDR2 is SVGIG (reference sequence). CDR3 length: 14 residues. V dropped 4 bases and J dropped 0 bases, with 10 bases sitting between them. CDR3 protein: CAWNQGSSYNEQFF. CDR3 nucleotide sequence: TGTGCCTGGAACCAAGGTAGCTCCTACAATGAGCAGTTCTTC.

This clone has a single count. The chain recombines TRBV28 with TRBJ2-5; 11 bases are a match to TRBD2. After removal of 8 bases from V and 6 bases from J, the junction contained 5 bases not matched to a gene. CDR1 and CDR2 (germline): MDHEN, SYDVKM. CDR3 length: 13 residues. CDR3 DNA sequence: TGTGCCAGCCGGGGGACTAGCGGAAAGACCCAGTACTTC. Translation gives CASRGTSGKTQYF.

The rearrangement uses TRBV9 and TRBJ1-2; D uncertain. This CDR3 comprises 13 residues. V lost 1 base and J 2 bases, leaving 6 bases between the germline ends. CDR1 and CDR2 from the germline V gene are SGDLS and YYNGEE. The CDR3 bases are TGTGCCAGCAGCGTAACGAGCAACTATGGCTACACCTTC. As protein: CASSVTSNYGYTF.

The chain joins TRBV4-2 to TRBJ2-7; 8 nucleotides match TRBD2. The CDR3 has 16 amino acids. J was trimmed by 0 bases and V by 3 bases; bases with no gene match: 7. Germline V gene sequence: CDR1 LGHNA, CDR2 YNFKEQ. The CDR3 loop is CASSQPGLGISYEQYF. The CDR3 DNA is TGTGCCAGCAGCCAGCCGGGACTAGGTATCTCCTACGAGCAGTACTTC.

This clone is a singleton in its sample. The chain is built from TRBV28 and TRBJ2-7, with 9 bases identical to TRBD1. The CDR3 is made up of 16 amino acids. Trimming removed 1 base from V and 1 base from J; junction bases left unmatched: 5. The V gene's germline CDR1 is MDHEN and CDR2 SYDVKM. The CDR3 nucleotides read TGTGCCAGCAGTTTATTGGATGGGACAGGGTCCTACGAGCAGTACTTC. It specifies CASSLLDGTGSYEQYF.

The chain links TRBV9 to TRBJ2-3, with 9 bases matching TRBD2. Germline CDR1 and CDR2: SGDLS and YYNGEE. With 0 bases clipped from V and 5 bases from J, the junction kept 4 bases outside the gene matches. The length of the CDR3 is 15 residues. CDR3 nucleotides: TGTGCCAGCAGCGTAGTGGGACTAGCACGAGATACGCAGTATTTT. It codes for CASSVVGLARDTQYF. Drawing the rest from reference TRBV9 and TRBJ2-3, the complete variable domain is DSGVTQTPKHLITATGQRVTLRCSPRSGDLSVYWYQQSLDQGLQFLIQYYNGEERAKGNILERFSAQQFPDLHSELNLSSLELGDSALYFCASSVVGLARDTQYFGPGTRLTVL.

The V and J genes are TRBV7-3 and TRBJ2-1; D is unresolved. Per germline, CDR1 SGHTA and CDR2 FQGTGA. The CDR3 totals 12 residues. Trimming removed 3 bases from V and 5 bases from J, with 5 bases in between. The CDR3 region is CASSFNDNEQFF. CDR3 bases: TGTGCCAGCAGCTTCAACGACAATGAGCAGTTCTTC. The variable domain in full, with the rest retrieved from reference TRBV7-3 and TRBJ2-1, is GAGVSQTPSNKVTEKGKYVELRCDPISGHTALYWYRQSLGQGPEFLIYFQGTGAADDSGLPNDRFFAVRPEGSVSTLKIQRTERGDSAVYLCASSFNDNEQFFGPGTRLTVL.

Only one count was recorded for this clone. The V and J genes are TRBV5-1 and TRBJ1-1, with D hard to call. The CDR3 length is 14 residues. Trimming removed 4 bases at V and 4 bases at J, with 14 bases between. CDR1 and CDR2 (germline): SGHRS, YFSETQ. The chain's CDR3 is CASSTLQWGTEAFF. The CDR3 DNA sequence: TGCGCCAGCAGCACCCTCCAGTGGGGCACTGAAGCTTTCTTT.

The rearrangement joins TRBV10-3 to TRBJ1-1; D remains ambiguous. This CDR3 spans 13 amino acids. V lost 0 bases and J lost 12, with 14 bases in between. Germline assignment: CDR1 ENHRY and CDR2 SYGVKD. The DNA for the CDR3 is TGTGCCATCAGTGAGTCGATTGGGCACGGGTCTTTCTTT. Encoded protein: CAISESIGHGSFF.

The CDR3 DNA reads TGTGCCAGCAGTCATTCGGGACAGACGAATGAAAAACTGTTTTTT. Residues: CASSHSGQTNEKLFF. This sequence joins TRBV9 and TRBJ1-4; 7 nucleotides align to TRBD1. Trimming took 5 bases from V and 5 from J; bases not matched to a gene: 9. The germline gives CDR1 SGDLS, CDR2 YYNGEE. The CDR3 is made up of 15 amino acids.

Notes on this clone: A far bigger clonotype differs at one base, so this is likely a read error. The identical CDR3 is also encoded by other nucleotide sequences in the sample. The chain links TRBV2 to TRBJ2-2, with 10 bases lining up with TRBD1. V shed 8 bases, J shed 8 bases, and the junction held 14 bases outside the gene matches. The CDR3 is made up of 16 amino acids. Germline CDR1 SNHLY, CDR2 FYNNEI. The chain's CDR3 is CASSGTGVGLTGELFF. CDR3 coding DNA: TGTGCCAGCTCCGGGACAGGGGTCGGTCTCACTGGGGAGCTGTTTTTT.

The chain employs TRBV11-2 and TRBJ1-3, with D perhaps matching TRBD1 (6 bases). Germline V gene lookup returns CDR1 SGHAT and CDR2 FQNNGV. V shed 5 bases and J shed 0 bases, with 20 bases lying between them. The length of the CDR3 is 18 residues. The CDR3 sequence is CASSQLMYNRASGNTIYF. CDR3 DNA sequence: TGTGCCAGCAGCCAACTTATGTATAACAGGGCCTCTGGAAACACCATATATTTT.

The chain employs TRBV28 and TRBJ1-5; D remains unclear. The CDR3 totals 11 residues. CDR1 is MDHEN, CDR2 SYDVKM, per germline. Trimming removed 6 bases from V and 7 bases from J, with 7 bases in between. The CDR3 here is CASRSDQPQHF. The CDR3 bases are TGTGCCAGCAGATCGGACCAGCCCCAGCATTTT.

The chain combines TRBV9 with TRBJ1-1; a possible D gene is TRBD1 (5 bases). The CDR3 runs 15 residues. Germline V CDR1 and CDR2: SGDLS, YYNGEE. The V end lost 1 base, the J end lost 4 bases, and 14 bases lay between the germline ends. This CDR3 is CASSVFGGSGTEAFF. The CDR3, as DNA: TGTGCCAGCAGCGTATTTGGGGGGAGCGGCACTGAAGCTTTCTTT.

The chain links TRBV14 to TRBJ2-3, with D unclear. The V gene's germline CDR1 is SGHDN and CDR2 FVKESK. The CDR3 runs to 15 residues. V was cut by 2 bases and J by 0 bases, with 9 bases left in between. This chain's CDR3 is CASSQWGLSTDTQYF. DNA for the CDR3: TGTGCCAGCAGCCAATGGGGATTGAGCACAGATACGCAGTATTTT. The full variable domain, completed using reference TRBV14 and TRBJ2-3, is EAGVTQFPSHSVIEKGQTVTLRCDPISGHDNLYWYRRVMGKEIKFLLHFVKESKQDESGMPNNRFLAERTGGTYSTLKVQPAELEDSGVYFCASSQWGLSTDTQYFGPGTRLTVL.

V is TRBV7-2 and J is TRBJ2-7; weak D call: TRBD2 (5 bases). The V and J ends lost 5 bases and 6 bases respectively, with 8 bases between them. Germline V gene data show CDR1 as SGHTA and CDR2 as FQGNSA. The CDR3 sequence is 11 residues long. DNA for the CDR3: TGTGCCAGCAGCGCGCGGGCCGAGCAGTACTTC. Protein: CASSARAEQYF.

This sequence joins TRBV27 and TRBJ1-1; 11 bases line up with TRBD1. The V and J ends lost 7 bases and 2 bases, in that order; junction bases with no gene match: 12. This CDR3 region has 17 residues. Germline V gene data show CDR1 as MNHEY and CDR2 as SMNVEV (reference sequence). The CDR3 region is CASTLPGTGGGNTEAFF. The CDR3 DNA sequence: TGTGCCAGCACCCTACCCGGGACAGGGGGGGGAAACACTGAAGCTTTCTTT.

This rearrangement joins TRBV5-1 to TRBJ1-4; D gene unclear. Germline V gives CDR1 SGHRS, CDR2 YFSETQ. The CDR3 covers 13 residues. Trimming removed 8 bases at V and 8 bases at J, with 16 bases between. CDR3 coding DNA: TGCGCCAGTAGTCCTGCACTGGGGGAAAAACTGTTTTTT. Amino acid sequence: CASSPALGEKLFF.

On this clone: Sequence at one end of the junction differs from germline and may be a read error. The V gene is TRBV29-1, the J gene TRBJ2-5; a weak D match, TRBD1 (5 bases). Per germline, CDR1 SQVTM and CDR2 ANQGSEA. There are 12 residues in the CDR3. CDR3 protein: CSVGQFQESQYF. CDR3 in DNA: TGCAGCGTGGGGCAGTTTCAAGAGAGCCAGTACTTC.

This clone was counted between two and nine times. The chain joins TRBV18 to TRBJ1-3; D is perhaps TRBD1 (6 bases). CDR3 size: 15 residues. Germline CDR1 reads KGHSH; CDR2 reads LQKENI. With 4 bases removed from V and 0 bases from J, the gap between germline ends came to 10 bases. CDR3 DNA: TGTGCCAGCTCACTGACAGGAGGCTCTGGAAACACCATATATTTT. This codes for CASSLTGGSGNTIYF.

This chain links TRBV2 with TRBJ1-5; 7 bases line up with TRBD1. J gave up 0 bases and V 5 bases, and 7 bases lay outside the gene matches. Per germline, CDR1 SNHLY and CDR2 FYNNEI. The CDR3 runs to 16 residues. CDR3 loop: CASSRDSPYSNQPQHF. The DNA of the CDR3 is TGTGCCAGCAGTAGGGACAGCCCCTATAGCAATCAGCCCCAGCATTTT.